The 11 T cell receptor beta chains below were found in one sample sequenced in a study of blood T cell repertoires in COVID-19. Only in-frame clones appear in the TCRdb table, and some are missing; sequencing was by immunoSEQ multiplex PCR. In the table there are some 350,000 clones, more than 80% of which are singletons. Specimen: peripheral blood. The source of these receptors is a woman aged 25-40 years with COVID-19, enrolled during active disease.

The chain recombines TRBV6-2 or TRBV6-3 with TRBJ2-7; D is possibly TRBD1 (5 bases). V dropped 2 bases and J dropped 3 bases, with 5 bases sitting between them. The CDR3 spans 12 residues. CDR1 and CDR2 from the germline V gene are MNHEY and SVGEGT. CDR3 region: CASSYQGYEQYV. In DNA, the CDR3 is TGTGCCAGCAGTTACCAGGGCTACGAGCAGTACGTC.

This CDR3 reads CASSSGTPSYEQYF. The DNA of the CDR3 is TGCGCCAGCAGCTCCGGGACACCCTCGTACGAGCAGTACTTC. This chain uses TRBV5-1 with TRBJ2-7, with D perhaps matching TRBD1 (6 bases). V was pared by 3 bases and J by 4 bases, with 14 bases between. Germline loops: CDR1 SGHRS, CDR2 YFSETQ. This CDR3 spans 14 amino acids. The full variable domain, completed using reference TRBV5-1 and TRBJ2-7, is KAGVTQTPRYLIKTRGQQVTLSCSPISGHRSVSWYQQTPGQGLQFLFEYFSETQRNKGNFPGRFSGRQFSNSRSEMNVSTLELGDSALYLCASSSGTPSYEQYFGPGTRLTVT.

The chain uses TRBV7-2 and TRBJ2-2; D gene unclear. The germline V and J ends were trimmed by 5 bases and 4 bases, with 8 bases remaining between them. CDR3 length: 13 residues. CDR1 and CDR2 from the germline V gene are SGHTA and FQGNSA. The CDR3 loop is CASSTSGTGELFF. The DNA for the CDR3 is TGTGCCAGCAGCACTTCGGGCACCGGGGAGCTGTTTTTT. The full variable domain, with the rest looked up from reference TRBV7-2 and TRBJ2-2, is GAGVSQSPSNKVTEKGKDVELRCDPISGHTALYWYRQSLGQGLEFLIYFQGNSAPDKSGLPSDRFSAERTGGSVSTLTIQRTQQEDSAVYLCASSTSGTGELFFGEGSRLTVL.

The chain is built from TRBV11-2 and TRBJ1-3, with D possibly matching TRBD1 (5 bases). The germline V and J ends were trimmed by 0 bases and 4 bases, with 10 bases remaining between them. This CDR3 comprises 15 residues. Germline V lookup: CDR1 SGHAT, CDR2 FQNNGV. The chain's CDR3 is CASSLDRRGGNTIYF. Here the CDR3 DNA reads TGTGCCAGCAGCTTAGATCGGAGGGGAGGAAACACCATATATTTT.

The chain has TRBV7-2 and TRBJ1-1; D unresolved. Germline V gene sequence: CDR1 SGHTA, CDR2 FQGNSA. V shed 2 bases and J shed 10 bases, with 14 bases lying between them. This CDR3 is 13 amino acids long. The CDR3 sequence is CASSLPISSVAFF. The CDR3 region has the DNA TGTGCCAGCAGCTTACCAATCTCTTCGGTAGCTTTCTTT.

The chain combines TRBV11-2 with TRBJ2-4, with D perhaps TRBD2 (6 bases). V was shortened by 5 bases and J by 0 bases, with 14 bases between the two germline ends. This CDR3 is 16 amino acids long. Germline loops: CDR1 SGHAT, CDR2 FQNNGV. The CDR3 DNA follows: TGTGCCAGCAGCCCGGGGGAATCGTTAGCCAAAAACATTCAGTACTTC. This gives the protein CASSPGESLAKNIQYF.

The chain joins TRBV5-1 to TRBJ2-1; 7 bases map to TRBD2. There are 12 residues in the CDR3. Germline CDR1 reads SGHRS; CDR2 reads YFSETQ. V was pared by 2 bases and J by 10 bases, with 3 bases of the junction left unmatched. The CDR3 DNA reads TGCGCCAGCAGCTTTCCGGGACTAGAGCAGTTCTTC. Its protein product is CASSFPGLEQFF.

CDR3 bases: TGTGCCAGCAGTGAAGATCGGGGGGGCTACGAGCAGTACTTC. It codes for CASSEDRGGYEQYF. This chain connects TRBV2 to TRBJ2-7; TRBD2 matches 8 bases. Trimming at V came to 1 base and at J to 3 bases, leaving 2 bases not matched to a gene. This CDR3 has 14 amino acids. Germline loops: CDR1 SNHLY, CDR2 FYNNEI.

This clone was detected only once. This chain joins TRBV29-1 and TRBJ2-3; 12 bases match TRBD2. The V gene end was trimmed by 8 bases and the J gene end by 2 bases; junction bases not matched to a gene: 8. Germline V gene sequence: CDR1 SQVTM, CDR2 ANQGSEA. The CDR3 extends over 15 amino acids. In nucleotides, the CDR3 is TGCAGCCTGAGACTAGCGGGGGCCGCCACAGATACGCAGTATTTT. Its translation is CSLRLAGAATDTQYF.

This clone was recorded once. In DNA, the CDR3 is TGCAGCGACAACGGAGGCTATGGCTACACCTTC. This codes for CSDNGGYGYTF. The V call is TRBV29-1, the J call TRBJ1-2; D is uncertain. Germline CDR1 SQVTM, CDR2 ANQGSEA. The CDR3 contains 11 residues. Deletions cut 7 bases from V and 4 bases from J, with 10 bases between.

The rearrangement links TRBV5-1 to TRBJ2-1; tentative D call: TRBD1 (5 bases). Trimming took off 0 bases at V and 2 bases at J, with 9 bases between the two ends. Germline values: CDR1 SGHRS, CDR2 YFSETQ. This CDR3 is 15 amino acids long. The CDR3 protein is CASSLAEGAYNEQFF. As DNA, the CDR3 is TGCGCCAGCAGCTTGGCCGAAGGGGCCTACAATGAGCAGTTCTTC.